The present entry profiles one TCR beta chain with its context. The antigen remains undetermined. The data were obtained in a study of cytomegalovirus exposure and HLA in healthy donors. Study-level results: Researchers catalogued roughly 170 TCR beta chains as cytomegalovirus-associated. Published work reported that the classifier diagnosed cytomegalovirus status with high specificity and sensitivity.

This CDR3 is 12 amino acids long. Trimming pared 4 bases from V and 7 bases from J, leaving 12 bases between. Germline V gene data show CDR1 as SGDLS and CDR2 as YYNGEE. Donors came from a validation cohort of over a hundred subjects, distinct from the first 666-subject cohort. The table came from immunoSEQ multiplex PCR; TCRdb's copy has only in-frame clones and leaves some out. Of 200,000 to 250,000 clones in the sample, over 70% were seen once. This TCR derives from a woman aged 30 to 39 in good health and CMV-seropositive. Sequencing was performed on PBMCs. The chain uses TRBV9 and TRBJ2-7; D gene ambiguous. The DNA of the CDR3 is TGTGCCAGCAGCCAAGCAACCGGGGAGCAGTACTTC. This gives the protein CASSQATGEQYF.